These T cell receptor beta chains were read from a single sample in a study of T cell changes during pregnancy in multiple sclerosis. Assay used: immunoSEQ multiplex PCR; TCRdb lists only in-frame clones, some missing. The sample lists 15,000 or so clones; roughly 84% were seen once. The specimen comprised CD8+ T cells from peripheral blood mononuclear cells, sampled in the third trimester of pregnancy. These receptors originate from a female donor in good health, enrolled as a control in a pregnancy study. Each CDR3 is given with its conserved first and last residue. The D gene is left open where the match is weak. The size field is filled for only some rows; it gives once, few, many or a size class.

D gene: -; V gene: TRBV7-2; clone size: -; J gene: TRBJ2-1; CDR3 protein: CASSVRIFPPYNEQFF; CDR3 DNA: TGTGCCAGCAGCGTCAGGATCTTCCCCCCCTACAATGAGCAGTTCTTC
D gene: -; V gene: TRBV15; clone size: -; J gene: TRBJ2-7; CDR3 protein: CATSRDRAHEQYF; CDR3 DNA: TGTGCCACCAGCAGAGACAGGGCCCACGAGCAGTACTTC
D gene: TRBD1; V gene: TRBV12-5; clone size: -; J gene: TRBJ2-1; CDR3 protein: CASGLPEGDREYEQFF; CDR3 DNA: TGTGCTAGTGGTTTGCCCGAAGGGGACAGGGAATATGAGCAGTTCTTC
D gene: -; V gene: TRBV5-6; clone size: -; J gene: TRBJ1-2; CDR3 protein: CASSSNRQVYYGYTF; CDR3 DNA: TGTGCCAGCAGCTCGAATAGACAGGTGTACTATGGCTACACCTTC
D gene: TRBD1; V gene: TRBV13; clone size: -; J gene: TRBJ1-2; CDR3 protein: CASSLETGNYGYTF; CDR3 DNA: TGTGCCAGCAGCTTGGAGACAGGGAACTATGGCTACACCTTC
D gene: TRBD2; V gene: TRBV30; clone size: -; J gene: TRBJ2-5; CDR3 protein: CAWTLAGSQETQYF; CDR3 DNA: TGTGCCTGGACCCTAGCGGGGTCCCAAGAGACCCAGTACTTC
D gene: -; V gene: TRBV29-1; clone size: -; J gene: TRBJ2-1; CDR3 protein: CSVGSTGSSYNEQFF; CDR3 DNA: TGCAGCGTTGGTTCCACCGGGAGCTCCTACAATGAGCAGTTCTTC
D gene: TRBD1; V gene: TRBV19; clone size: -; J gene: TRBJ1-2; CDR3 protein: CASSLQGAGYTF; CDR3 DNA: TGTGCCAGTAGTTTACAGGGGGCTGGCTACACCTTC
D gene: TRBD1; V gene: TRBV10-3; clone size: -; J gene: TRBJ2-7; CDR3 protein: CAIRGTGNEQYF; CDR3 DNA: TGTGCCATCAGGGGGACAGGGAACGAGCAGTACTTC
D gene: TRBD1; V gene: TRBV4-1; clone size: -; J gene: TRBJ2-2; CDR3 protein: CASSHGQGTGELFF; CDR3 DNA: TGCGCCAGCAGTCATGGACAGGGGACCGGGGAGCTGTTTTTT
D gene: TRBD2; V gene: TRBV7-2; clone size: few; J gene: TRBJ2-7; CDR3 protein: CASSLGLAGPYEQYF; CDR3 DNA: TGTGCCAGCAGCCTCGGACTAGCGGGCCCCTACGAGCAGTACTTC
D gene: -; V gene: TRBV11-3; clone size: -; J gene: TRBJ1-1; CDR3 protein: CASTPAGAVGAFF; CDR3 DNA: TGTGCCAGCACCCCTGCAGGGGCTGTCGGAGCTTTCTTT
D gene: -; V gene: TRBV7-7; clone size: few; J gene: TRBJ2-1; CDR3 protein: CASSFGTGSSYNEQFF; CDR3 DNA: TGTGCCAGCAGCTTTGGTACGGGGAGCTCCTACAATGAGCAGTTCTTC
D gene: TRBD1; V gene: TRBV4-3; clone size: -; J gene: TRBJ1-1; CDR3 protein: CASTQGTGVVTEAFF; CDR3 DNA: TGCGCCAGCACCCAAGGGACAGGGGTGGTCACTGAAGCTTTCTTT
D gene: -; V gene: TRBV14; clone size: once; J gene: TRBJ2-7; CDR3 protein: CASSQDGGHEQYF; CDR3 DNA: TGTGCCAGCAGCCAAGATGGGGGCCACGAGCAGTACTTC
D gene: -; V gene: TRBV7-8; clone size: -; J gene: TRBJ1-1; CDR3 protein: CASSLGEVEAFF; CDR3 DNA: TGTGCCAGCAGCTTAGGGGAGGTTGAAGCTTTCTTT